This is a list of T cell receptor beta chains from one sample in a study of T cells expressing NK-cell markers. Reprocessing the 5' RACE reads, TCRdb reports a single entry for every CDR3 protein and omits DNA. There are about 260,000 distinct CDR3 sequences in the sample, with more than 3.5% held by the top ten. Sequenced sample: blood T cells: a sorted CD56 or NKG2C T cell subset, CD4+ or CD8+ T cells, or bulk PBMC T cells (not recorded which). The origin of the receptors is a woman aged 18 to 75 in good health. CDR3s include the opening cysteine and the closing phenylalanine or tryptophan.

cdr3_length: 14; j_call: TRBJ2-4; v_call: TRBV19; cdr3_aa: CASSTGTSGNIQYF
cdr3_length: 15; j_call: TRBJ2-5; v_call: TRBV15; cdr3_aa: CATSRDLLAQETQYF
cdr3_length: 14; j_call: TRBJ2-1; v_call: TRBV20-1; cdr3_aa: CSARGWGGNNEQFF
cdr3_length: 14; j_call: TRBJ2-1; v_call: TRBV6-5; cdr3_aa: CASSYQGGRNEQFF
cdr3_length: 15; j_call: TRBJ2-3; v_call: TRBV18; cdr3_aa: CASSAFSGTTDTQYF
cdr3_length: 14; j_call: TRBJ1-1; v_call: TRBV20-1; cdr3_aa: CSARDWGKNTEAFF
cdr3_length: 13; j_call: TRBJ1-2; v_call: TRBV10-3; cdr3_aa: CAITEREEFQPLF
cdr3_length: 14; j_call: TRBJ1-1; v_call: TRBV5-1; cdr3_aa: CASSFGRENTEAFF
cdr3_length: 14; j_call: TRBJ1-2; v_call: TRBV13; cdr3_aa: CASSSRAEGYGYTF
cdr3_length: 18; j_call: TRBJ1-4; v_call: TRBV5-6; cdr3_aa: CASSSRTWETRFNEKLFF
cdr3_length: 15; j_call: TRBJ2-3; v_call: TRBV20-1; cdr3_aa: CSAPSQRASTDTQYF
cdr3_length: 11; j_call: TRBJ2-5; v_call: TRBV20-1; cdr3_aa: CSAADEKTQYF
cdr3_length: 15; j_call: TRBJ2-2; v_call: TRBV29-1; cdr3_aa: CSVSSGALNTGELFF
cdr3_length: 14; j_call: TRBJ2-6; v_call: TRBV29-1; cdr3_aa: CSAGDRSGANVLTF
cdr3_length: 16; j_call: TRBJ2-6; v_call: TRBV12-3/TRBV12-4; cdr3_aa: CASSFPPGTGANVLTF
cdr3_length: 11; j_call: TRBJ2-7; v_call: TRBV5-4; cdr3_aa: CASSTVREQYF
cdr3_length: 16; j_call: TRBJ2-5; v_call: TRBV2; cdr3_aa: CASSEAWPDSQETQYF
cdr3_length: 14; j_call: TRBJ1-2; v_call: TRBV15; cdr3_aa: CATSRNTGFDGYTF
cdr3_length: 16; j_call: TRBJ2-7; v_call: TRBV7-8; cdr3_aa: CASSFPPSGGAYEQYF
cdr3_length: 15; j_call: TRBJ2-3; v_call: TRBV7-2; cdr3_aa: CASSLGLAVVDTQYF
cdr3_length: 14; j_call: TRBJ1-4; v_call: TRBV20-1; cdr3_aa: CSARGDSLDGKLFF
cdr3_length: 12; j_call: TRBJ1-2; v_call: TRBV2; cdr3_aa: CASSPPNYGYTF
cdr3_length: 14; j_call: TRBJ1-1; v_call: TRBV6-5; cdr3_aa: CASSLGPPNTEAFF
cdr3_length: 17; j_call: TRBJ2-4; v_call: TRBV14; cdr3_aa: CASSPKTSGGARNIQYF
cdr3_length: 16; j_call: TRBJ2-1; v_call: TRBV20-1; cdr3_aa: CSASSPAGGPANEQFF
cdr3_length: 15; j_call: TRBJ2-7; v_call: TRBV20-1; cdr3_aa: CSARDEGLGSYEQYF
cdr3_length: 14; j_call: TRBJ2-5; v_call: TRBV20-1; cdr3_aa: CSASSYRFQETQYF
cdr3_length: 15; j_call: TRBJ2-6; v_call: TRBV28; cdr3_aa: CASTMAGSGANVLTF
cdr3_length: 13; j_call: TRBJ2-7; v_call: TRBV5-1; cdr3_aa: CASSFQQGYEQYF
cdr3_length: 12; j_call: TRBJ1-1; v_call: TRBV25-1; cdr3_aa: CASSDANTEAFF
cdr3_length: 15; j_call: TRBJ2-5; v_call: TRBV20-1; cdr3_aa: CSARRPGLFQETQYF
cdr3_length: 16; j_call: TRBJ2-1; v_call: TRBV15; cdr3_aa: CATSRDSGSSYNEQFF
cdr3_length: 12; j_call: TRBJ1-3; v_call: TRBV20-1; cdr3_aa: CSARAGRDTIYF
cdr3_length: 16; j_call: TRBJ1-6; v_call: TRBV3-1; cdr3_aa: CASSRLGQGNNSPLHF
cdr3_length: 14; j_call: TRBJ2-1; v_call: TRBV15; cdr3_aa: CATSGTGVYNEQFF
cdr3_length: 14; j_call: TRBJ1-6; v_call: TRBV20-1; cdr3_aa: CSARRGRVNSPLHF
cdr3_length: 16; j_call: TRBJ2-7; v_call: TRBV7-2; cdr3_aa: CASSSIEGGRSYEQYF
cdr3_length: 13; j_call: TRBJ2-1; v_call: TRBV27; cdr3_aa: CASRGGRYDEQFF
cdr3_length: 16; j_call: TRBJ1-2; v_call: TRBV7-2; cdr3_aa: CASSPRRTSTAYGYTF
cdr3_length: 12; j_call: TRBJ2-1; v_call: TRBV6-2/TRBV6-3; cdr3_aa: CASSYPLARQFF